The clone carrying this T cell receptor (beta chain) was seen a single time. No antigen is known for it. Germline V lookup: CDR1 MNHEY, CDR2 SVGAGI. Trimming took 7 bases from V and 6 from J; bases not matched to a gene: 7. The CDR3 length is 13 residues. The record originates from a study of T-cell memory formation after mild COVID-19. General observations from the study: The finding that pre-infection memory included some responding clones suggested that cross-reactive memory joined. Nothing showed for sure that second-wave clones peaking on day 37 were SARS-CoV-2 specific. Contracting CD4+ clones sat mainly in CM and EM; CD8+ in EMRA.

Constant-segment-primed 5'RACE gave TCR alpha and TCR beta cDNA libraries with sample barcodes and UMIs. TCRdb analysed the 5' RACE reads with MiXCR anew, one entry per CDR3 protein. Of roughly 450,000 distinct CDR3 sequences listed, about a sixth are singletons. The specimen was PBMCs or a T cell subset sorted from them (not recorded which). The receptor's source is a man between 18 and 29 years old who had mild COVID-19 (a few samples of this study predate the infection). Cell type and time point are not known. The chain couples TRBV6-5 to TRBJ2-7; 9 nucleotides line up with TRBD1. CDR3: CASTGQGNREQYF. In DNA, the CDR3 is TGTGCCAGCACGGGACAGGGAAATCGCGAGCAGTACTTC.